The 7 T cell receptor beta chains below all came from one sample that was sequenced in a study of T cells in Graves' hyperthyroidism and ophthalmopathy (dated by TCRdb to the late 2010s). The library was prepared using multiplex PCR. Sequencing used an Illumina HiSeq 2000. The TCR beta CDR3 regions were amplified from RNA transcripts. A first-round RT-PCR of the TCR CDR3 used the HTBI primer set with the Qiagen OneStep RT-PCR kit. TCRdb trimmed the raw reads at Q25, called clones with MiXCR and kept productive beta chains. Here each entry gathers all rows of one CDR3 protein and keeps the most common genes and DNA. A total of over 45,000 distinct CDR3 sequences appear in this sample, more than 40% of them only once. Of the sample, roughly 32% falls within the top ten clones. Sequencing was performed on peripheral blood or thyroid tissue (not recorded which). The receptors here all came from a woman aged 45-59 years with Graves' hyperthyroidism.

The DNA of the CDR3 is TGCGCCAGCAGTGAGTTGGCCGCAGGGGGCGACTATGGCTACACCTTC. This translates into CASSELAAGGDYGYTF. The chain carries TRBV10-2 and TRBJ1-2; TRBD1 matches at 8 bases. The CDR3 length is 16 residues. From germline, CDR1 is WSHSY and CDR2 SAAADI. After removal of 1 base from V and 3 bases from J, the junction contained 7 bases not matched to a gene.

The CDR3 bases are TGTGCCAGCAGTACCAAACAGGGTAACTATGGCTACACCTTC. It yields the protein CASSTKQGNYGYTF. V usage is TRBV6-5 and J usage is TRBJ1-2; possible D gene TRBD1, 6 bases. The germline V gene has CDR1 MNHEY and CDR2 SVGAGI. V was shortened by 5 bases and J by 1 base, with 11 bases between the two germline ends. The CDR3 sequence is 14 residues long.

This clonotype was picked up many times. The genes are TRBV7-9 and TRBJ1-3; D is undetermined. This CDR3 contains 14 residues. V shed 0 bases and J shed 1 base, with 4 bases lying between them. The germline V gene encodes CDR1 SEHNR and CDR2 FQNEAQ (reference sequence). The DNA for the CDR3 is TGTGCCAGCAGCTTAGCGGGGTCTGGAAACACCATATATTTT. This sequence encodes CASSLAGSGNTIYF.

This clonotype was recorded once. The rearrangement uses TRBV6-5 and TRBJ1-3; 7 bases fit TRBD1. This CDR3 spans 18 amino acids. CDR1 and CDR2 from the germline V gene are MNHEY and SVGAGI. Germline trimming cut 2 bases from V and 2 bases from J; bases unmatched to any gene: 12. The chain's CDR3 is CASSYKGTAGGTGNTIYF. Here the CDR3 DNA reads TGTGCCAGCAGTTACAAAGGGACAGCTGGTGGTACTGGAAACACCATATATTTT.

This clonotype was counted at least ten times. The chain combines TRBV4-3 with TRBJ1-6; no clear D. Germline V gives CDR1 LGHNA, CDR2 YSLEER. This CDR3 is 19 amino acids long. The V and J ends lost 3 bases and 0 bases respectively, with 18 bases between them. The CDR3 nucleotides read TGCGCCAGCAGCCATTTGACCGGGGAGGCTAGCTCCTATAATTCACCCCTCCACTTT. Translated: CASSHLTGEASSYNSPLHF.

The chain recombines TRBV20-1 with TRBJ1-5; 9 bases align to TRBD1. V was clipped by 0 bases and J by 4 bases; unmatched bases: 7. Germline V gene sequence: CDR1 DFQATT, CDR2 SNEGSKA (reference sequence). The CDR3 has 16 residues. CDR3 in DNA: TGCAGTGCTAGAGATCGTGGGACAGGGCCTAATCAGCCCCAGCATTTT. Translated, it gives CSARDRGTGPNQPQHF.

The chain recombines TRBV29-1 with TRBJ2-7; D might be TRBD1 (6 bases). Trimming removed 0 bases from V and 3 bases from J, with 15 bases in between. Germline V gene lookup returns CDR1 SQVTM and CDR2 ANQGSEA. The CDR3 totals 15 residues. The CDR3 reads CSVEDRGVLGYEQYF. The CDR3, as DNA: TGCAGCGTTGAAGACAGGGGAGTACTGGGCTACGAGCAGTACTTC.